This TCR beta chain comes out of a study of blood T cell repertoires in COVID-19. Looking at the study overall: Donors in the United States, Italy and Spain gave samples during acute or convalescent COVID-19. T cells, B-cell-depleted T cells, or PBMCs provided the cDNA or gDNA that served as material.

TCRdb keeps only in-frame clones here, not all; method: immunoSEQ multiplex PCR. Altogether about 140,000 clones are present, around 80% being singletons, with the ten largest covering 1.9%. CDR1 is ENHRY, CDR2 SYGVKD, per germline. CDR3 length: 12 amino acids. V was clipped by 3 bases and J by 6 bases, with 5 bases between them. The rearrangement joins TRBV10-3 to TRBJ2-2, with D unclear. The source is a woman aged 55 to 70 with acute or convalescent COVID-19. Sequenced: peripheral blood. The CDR3 reads CAISDAPGELFF. In DNA form, the CDR3 reads TGTGCCATCAGTGATGCGCCCGGGGAGCTGTTTTTT.